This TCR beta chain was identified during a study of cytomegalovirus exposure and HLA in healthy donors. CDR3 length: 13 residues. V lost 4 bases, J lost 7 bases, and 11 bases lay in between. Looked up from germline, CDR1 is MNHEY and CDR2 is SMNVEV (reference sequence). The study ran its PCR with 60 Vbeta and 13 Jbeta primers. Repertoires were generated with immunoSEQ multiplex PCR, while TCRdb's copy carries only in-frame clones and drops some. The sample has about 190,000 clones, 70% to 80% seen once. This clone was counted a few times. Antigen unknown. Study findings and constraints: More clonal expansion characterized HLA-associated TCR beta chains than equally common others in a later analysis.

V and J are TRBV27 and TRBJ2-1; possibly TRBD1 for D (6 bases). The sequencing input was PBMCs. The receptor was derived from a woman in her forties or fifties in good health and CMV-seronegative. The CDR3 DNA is TGTGCCAGCAGTTGGACAGAACGAAATGAGCAGTTCTTC. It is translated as CASSWTERNEQFF.